This T cell receptor (beta chain) was sequenced in a study of CD8 T cells in ankylosing spondylitis. Study-level results: Ankylosing spondylitis blood appeared to be characterized by a TCR beta motif of 8 or 9 highly homologous variants. In the blood and synovial fluid of reactive arthritis, some motif variants had been previously reported. CD8+ by phenotype, disease-linked clones were relatively rare in peripheral blood. Matched ankylosing spondylitis synovial fluid reportedly contained a significantly enriched population of disease-linked clones.

This clonotype was recorded a few times. As yet, its antigen is unknown. CDR1 is SGHRS and CDR2 is YFSETQ in the germline V gene. Trimming shortened V by 0 bases and J by 0 bases, and 9 bases separated the two germline ends. The length of the CDR3 is 15 residues. Quantitative 5'-RACE was performed with molecular barcodes, and it yielded the TCR beta libraries. TCRdb passed the 5' RACE reads through MiXCR, listing each CDR3 protein once. This sample has 700,000 or so distinct CDR3 sequences, with around a fifth found just once. The source of this sequence is a male donor with ankylosing spondylitis. The sequenced sample was blood, either unsorted or a sorted T cell fraction (not recorded which). J is TRBJ1-1 and V is TRBV5-1, with D uncertain. The CDR3 protein is CASSLDMDLNTEAFF. CDR3 DNA: TGCGCCAGCAGCTTGGATATGGATTTGAACACTGAAGCTTTCTTT.